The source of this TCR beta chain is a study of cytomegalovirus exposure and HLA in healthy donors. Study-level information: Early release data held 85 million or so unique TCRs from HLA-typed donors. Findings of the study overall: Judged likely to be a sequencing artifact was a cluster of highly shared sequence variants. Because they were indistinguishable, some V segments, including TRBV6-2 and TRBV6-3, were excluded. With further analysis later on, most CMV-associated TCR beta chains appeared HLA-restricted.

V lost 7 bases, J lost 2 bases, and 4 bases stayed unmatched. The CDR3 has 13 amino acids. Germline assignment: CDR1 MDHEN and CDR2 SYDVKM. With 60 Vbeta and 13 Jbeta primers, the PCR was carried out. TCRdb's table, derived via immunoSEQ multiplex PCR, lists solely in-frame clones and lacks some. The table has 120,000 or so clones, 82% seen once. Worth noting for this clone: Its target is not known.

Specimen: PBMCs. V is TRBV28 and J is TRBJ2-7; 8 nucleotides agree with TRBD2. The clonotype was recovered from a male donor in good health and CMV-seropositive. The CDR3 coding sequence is TGTGCCAGCATAGGTAGCGGGACCTACGAGCAGTACTTC. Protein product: CASIGSGTYEQYF.